This is a list of T cell receptor beta chains from one sample in a study of cytomegalovirus exposure and HLA in healthy donors. Some clones are missing from TCRdb's copy, which holds only in-frame ones; the method was immunoSEQ multiplex PCR. There are some 180,000 clones in the sample; 70% to 75% occur only once, and over 2.5% lies in the top ten. The sequencing sample was made of PBMCs. These receptors originate from a male donor in good health and CMV-seronegative. The CDR3 runs from the conserved cysteine through the conserved F or W.

J gene: TRBJ1-5; V gene: TRBV30; CDR3 protein: CAWSVGGDQPQHF
J gene: TRBJ1-5; V gene: TRBV6-1; CDR3 protein: CASSGTGDQPQHF
J gene: TRBJ1-1; V gene: TRBV4-3; CDR3 protein: CASSQAEGGTEAFF
J gene: TRBJ2-7; V gene: TRBV29-1; CDR3 protein: CSVEDGGAYEQYF
J gene: TRBJ2-7; V gene: TRBV11-2; CDR3 protein: CASRTGQGYEQYF
J gene: TRBJ2-1; V gene: TRBV15; CDR3 protein: CATSRGAGGGNEQFF
J gene: .; V gene: TRBV9; CDR3 protein: CASSVGVAGGYEQYF
J gene: TRBJ2-3; V gene: TRBV28; CDR3 protein: CASSLSAADTQYF
J gene: TRBJ1-5; V gene: TRBV6-6; CDR3 protein: CASQTGEYQPQHF
J gene: TRBJ1-1; V gene: TRBV7-3; CDR3 protein: CASSRQGFTEAFF
J gene: TRBJ2-2; V gene: TRBV28; CDR3 protein: CASSSVVRTNTGELFF
J gene: TRBJ2-7; V gene: TRBV6-5; CDR3 protein: CASSYAAPGAWEQYF
J gene: TRBJ1-1; V gene: TRBV6-5; CDR3 protein: CASSYSSGGVGTEAFF
J gene: TRBJ1-1; V gene: TRBV5-1; CDR3 protein: CASSFLGVTEAFF
J gene: TRBJ2-7; V gene: TRBV6-4; CDR3 protein: CASSPGEGPPYEQYF
J gene: TRBJ1-4; V gene: TRBV19; CDR3 protein: CASSIGYVNEKLFF
J gene: TRBJ2-1; V gene: TRBV9; CDR3 protein: CASSVGTRVYNEQFF
J gene: TRBJ2-6; V gene: TRBV7-2; CDR3 protein: CASSLEVGAGANVLTF
J gene: TRBJ2-5; V gene: TRBV10-2; CDR3 protein: CARKRGGVYQETQYF
J gene: TRBJ2-7; V gene: TRBV30; CDR3 protein: CAWRKGLAGGRSETYEQYF
J gene: TRBJ1-5; V gene: TRBV12-5; CDR3 protein: CASGLQGFQPQHF
J gene: TRBJ2-7; V gene: TRBV2; CDR3 protein: CASRAQLAGGAEQYF
J gene: TRBJ1-5; V gene: TRBV10-3; CDR3 protein: CATLSSDDSGQPQHF
J gene: TRBJ2-6; V gene: TRBV30; CDR3 protein: CAWGDRGRAAGANVLTF
J gene: TRBJ1-1; V gene: TRBV6-5; CDR3 protein: CASSYGQGATEAFF
J gene: TRBJ2-1; V gene: TRBV15; CDR3 protein: CATSRDSGNEQFF
J gene: TRBJ2-1; V gene: TRBV28; CDR3 protein: CASTPGDWNEQFF
J gene: TRBJ2-7; V gene: TRBV27; CDR3 protein: CASSLIPGGKRQYF
J gene: TRBJ1-2; V gene: TRBV6-6; CDR3 protein: CASSYQGQQGYTF
J gene: TRBJ2-1; V gene: TRBV5-4; CDR3 protein: CASSFGAGVKGNEQFF
J gene: TRBJ2-3; V gene: TRBV7-6; CDR3 protein: CASSERDSTDTQYF
J gene: TRBJ2-7; V gene: TRBV6-5; CDR3 protein: CASNPGQGRNEQYF
J gene: TRBJ1-5; V gene: TRBV30; CDR3 protein: CAWSGAGDQPQHF
J gene: TRBJ1-1; V gene: TRBV2; CDR3 protein: CASNTGSPRTEAFF
J gene: TRBJ2-5; V gene: TRBV4-1; CDR3 protein: CASSQSPGVETQYF
J gene: TRBJ1-5; V gene: TRBV5-1; CDR3 protein: CASSPRGDQPQHF
J gene: TRBJ2-3; V gene: TRBV9; CDR3 protein: CASSAFSTDTQYF
J gene: TRBJ2-4; V gene: TRBV30; CDR3 protein: CAWSVLGSKDIQYF
J gene: TRBJ2-2; V gene: TRBV7-9; CDR3 protein: CSSSLLWAGANTGELFF
J gene: TRBJ1-3; V gene: TRBV27; CDR3 protein: CASSPGLLSGNTIYF
J gene: TRBJ1-5; V gene: TRBV6-6; CDR3 protein: CASSYSGGSNQPQHF
J gene: TRBJ2-7; V gene: TRBV19; CDR3 protein: CATGGAQETYEQYF
J gene: TRBJ1-2; V gene: TRBV7-3; CDR3 protein: CASSPTADRNYGYTF